Shown below are 27 T cell receptor beta chains from a single sample sequenced in a study of regulatory T cells in long-lasting Graves disease. Both iRepertoire HTBI primers and Arm-PCR of CDR3 regions were used to build the TCR beta libraries. TCRdb re-called the multiplex PCR reads through MiXCR, storing one row per CDR3 protein. Here the sample spans about 660,000 distinct CDR3 sequences, roughly 30% being singletons. As for time point: persistent/refractory GD, antithyroid drugs over 5 years with positive TRAb. Construction of the TCR library relied on RNA isolated from PBMCs. Sample: peripheral blood mononuclear cells (PBMCs), taken when the disease was refractory, from a patient treated with antithyroid drugs. The receptor source for this set is a female donor with Graves disease.

This chain joins TRBV20-1 and TRBJ1-5; TRBD1 might be the D (6 bases). The CDR3 length is 14 residues. Between the trimmed V and J ends, which lost 0 bases and 9 bases, there was a span of 15 bases. The germline V gene encodes CDR1 DFQATT and CDR2 SNEGSKA (reference sequence). The DNA for the CDR3 is TGCAGTGCTAGAGACATACAGGGAGAATGGCCCCAGCATTTT. This encodes CSARDIQGEWPQHF.

On this clonotype itself: A much bigger clone sits one base away, suggesting this may be a read error. This chain joins TRBV6-2 or TRBV6-3 and TRBJ1-6; D may be TRBD1 (6 bases). Germline V gene data show CDR1 as MNHEY and CDR2 as SVGEGT. The CDR3 is 14 residues long. The V and J ends lost 5 bases and 11 bases respectively, with 16 bases between them. The CDR3 DNA reads TGTGCCAGCAGTCTTAACAGGGCCAATCCACCCCTCCACTTT. As protein: CASSLNRANPPLHF.

This clonotype appeared a few times. This sequence joins TRBV24-1 and TRBJ2-5; maybe TRBD2 (6 bases). CDR1 and CDR2 (germline): KGHDR, SFDVKD. This CDR3 has 16 amino acids. V gave up 1 base and J gave up 1 base, with 12 bases separating them. CDR3 sequence: CATSDFSGVPQETQYF. In DNA, the CDR3 is TGTGCCACCAGTGATTTTTCGGGGGTGCCCCAAGAGACCCAGTACTTC.

The gene calls are TRBV28 and TRBJ2-7; no reliable D call. The germline V and J ends were trimmed by 3 bases and 3 bases, with 6 bases remaining between them. CDR3 length: 12 residues. The germline V gene encodes CDR1 MDHEN and CDR2 SYDVKM. The CDR3 protein is CASSFFNYEQYF. CDR3 nucleotide sequence: TGTGCCAGCAGTTTCTTTAACTACGAGCAGTACTTC. Together with reference TRBV28 and TRBJ2-7, the CDR3 gives the full variable domain: DVKVTQSSRYLVKRTGEKVFLECVQDMDHENMFWYRQDPGLGLRLIYFSYDVKMKEKGDIPEGYSVSREKKERFSLILESASTNQTSMYLCASSFFNYEQYFGPGTRLTVT.

This clonotype has at least ten counts. The chain joins TRBV28 to TRBJ1-4, with D uncertain. The CDR3 extends over 15 amino acids. V lost 7 bases, J lost 5 bases, and 17 bases lay in between. CDR1 MDHEN and CDR2 SYDVKM come from the germline V gene. The CDR3 DNA reads TGTGCCAGCACCGAAAGGGCAATTGGAAATGAAAAACTGTTTTTT. It specifies CASTERAIGNEKLFF. Full variable domain (remainder filled in from reference TRBV28 and TRBJ1-4): DVKVTQSSRYLVKRTGEKVFLECVQDMDHENMFWYRQDPGLGLRLIYFSYDVKMKEKGDIPEGYSVSREKKERFSLILESASTNQTSMYLCASTERAIGNEKLFFGSGTQLSVL.

This clonotype was recorded at least ten times. The rearrangement links TRBV24-1 to TRBJ2-5; D is undetermined. The CDR3 loop spans 12 amino acids. The V gene lost 0 bases and the J gene lost 5 bases, with 3 bases spanning the gap. The germline V gene has CDR1 KGHDR and CDR2 SFDVKD. The CDR3 coding sequence is TGTGCCACCAGTGATTTGGGCGAGACCCAGTACTTC. This gives the protein CATSDLGETQYF.

J is TRBJ1-5 and V is TRBV20-1, with TRBD1 identical over 11 bases. CDR3 length: 12 amino acids. Trimming removed 6 bases from V and 7 bases from J; junction bases left unmatched: 2. Germline CDR1 DFQATT, CDR2 SNEGSKA (reference sequence). This CDR3 reads CSAWDRGQPQHF. The CDR3, as DNA: TGCAGTGCCTGGGACAGGGGGCAGCCCCAGCATTTT.

This clonotype was recorded a few times. This chain connects TRBV29-1 to TRBJ1-4; 8 bases match TRBD1. The trim removed 3 bases at V and 7 bases at J, leaving 7 bases unmatched. The germline V gene has CDR1 SQVTM and CDR2 ANQGSEA. This CDR3 region has 14 residues. CDR3 protein: CSVENRGRGEKLFF. The CDR3 DNA reads as TGCAGCGTTGAGAACAGGGGGAGAGGTGAAAAACTGTTTTTT.

This chain joins TRBV6-2 or TRBV6-3 and TRBJ1-1; 7 bases are shared with TRBD1. This CDR3 is built from 13 residues. CDR1 and CDR2 (germline): MNHEY, SVGEGT. The ends lost 8 bases at V and 3 bases at J; junction bases unmatched: 6. The CDR3: CASVDRVDTEAFF. Here the CDR3 DNA reads TGTGCCAGCGTCGACAGGGTTGACACTGAAGCTTTCTTT.

V and J are TRBV9 and TRBJ2-5; 13 bases are shared with TRBD2. Looked up from germline, CDR1 is SGDLS and CDR2 is YYNGEE. This CDR3 has 16 residues. Trimming cost V 4 bases and J 4 bases; bases outside gene matches: 7. The CDR3 reads CASSPNRLAGGETQYF. The DNA of the CDR3 is TGTGCCAGCAGCCCCAACCGACTAGCGGGAGGAGAGACCCAGTACTTC.

This chain links TRBV12-3 or TRBV12-4 with TRBJ2-7, with 7 bases aligning to TRBD1. With V trimmed by 6 bases and J by 5 bases, 10 bases remained unmatched. CDR3 length equals 14 residues. This CDR3 is CASSPDRMLHEQYF. The CDR3 nucleotides are TGTGCCAGCAGCCCGGACAGGATGCTACACGAGCAGTACTTC.

This chain links TRBV7-3 with TRBJ1-3, with TRBD1 identical over 8 bases. With 4 bases clipped from V and 4 bases from J, the junction kept 6 bases outside the gene matches. The CDR3 spans 15 residues. Germline V gene lookup returns CDR1 SGHTA and CDR2 FQGTGA. The CDR3 nucleotides read TGTGCCAGCAGCTCCACCGGACAGGGCGGAAACACCATATATTTT. This gives the protein CASSSTGQGGNTIYF.

The gene calls are TRBV15 and TRBJ1-5; a weak D match, TRBD1 (6 bases). The V end lost 4 bases, the J end lost 1 base, and 14 bases lay between the germline ends. The CDR3 consists of 16 residues. Germline CDR1 LNHNV, CDR2 YYDKDF (reference sequence). CDR3 in DNA: TGTGCCACCAGCATTCGGGGGGCGGCGAGCAATCAGCCCCAGCATTTT. This translates into CATSIRGAASNQPQHF. Variable domain in full (rest from reference TRBV15 and TRBJ1-5): DAMVIQNPRYQVTQFGKPVTLSCSQTLNHNVMYWYQQKSSQAPKLLFHYYDKDFNNEADTPDNFQSRRPNTSFCFLDIRSPGLGDTAMYLCATSIRGAASNQPQHFGDGTRLSIL.

The V and J genes are TRBV24-1 and TRBJ2-4, with no clear D. In germline, CDR1 is KGHDR, CDR2 SFDVKD. V was trimmed by 7 bases and J by 0 bases, leaving 9 bases between them. The CDR3 spans 14 residues. In nucleotides, the CDR3 is TGTGCCACCAGGTTTTCTCTAGCCAAAAACATTCAGTACTTC. Its protein product is CATRFSLAKNIQYF.

The J gene is TRBJ2-5, the V gene TRBV20-1, with D possibly being TRBD2 (6 bases). CDR3 length equals 15 residues. V was pared by 6 bases and J by 1 base, with 18 bases between. Per germline, CDR1 DFQATT and CDR2 SNEGSKA (reference sequence). The CDR3 DNA reads TGCAGTGCCGCGACTTACGGGAGTTCCCAAGAGACCCAGTACTTC. Amino acid sequence: CSAATYGSSQETQYF.

The J gene is TRBJ1-6, the V gene TRBV28; 7 bases align to TRBD1. Losses at the gene ends were 3 bases for V and 7 bases for J; bases not matched to a gene: 3. Germline CDR1 MDHEN, CDR2 SYDVKM. This CDR3 has 14 residues. CDR3 nucleotide sequence: TGTGCCAGCAGTTTTACAGGGGCAAATTCACCCCTCCACTTT. It codes for CASSFTGANSPLHF.

This clonotype was detected only a few times. The rearrangement links TRBV19 to TRBJ1-2, with D uncertain. CDR1 and CDR2 from the germline V gene are LNHDA and SQIVND (reference sequence). This CDR3 has 14 amino acids. Trimming took off 3 bases at V and 1 base at J, with 9 bases between the two ends. For the CDR3, the DNA is TGTGCCAGTAGTATCTCTGGAGATAACTATGGCTACACCTTC. Its translation: CASSISGDNYGYTF. Based on the CDR3 plus reference TRBV19 and TRBJ1-2, the full variable domain is DGGITQSPKYLFRKEGQNVTLSCEQNLNHDAMYWYRQDPGQGLRLIYYSQIVNDFQKGDIAEGYSVSREKKESFPLTVTSAQKNPTAFYLCASSISGDNYGYTFGSGTRLTVV.

This clonotype was detected many times. The chain is built from TRBV11-2 and TRBJ2-7; D remains ambiguous. Germline V gene sequence: CDR1 SGHAT, CDR2 FQNNGV. Between the trimmed V and J ends, which lost 1 base and 2 bases, there was a span of 12 bases. CDR3 length equals 15 residues. CDR3 nucleotides: TGTGCCAGCAGCTTAGGAGCAGGCGAAACCTACGAGCAGTACTTC. Amino acids: CASSLGAGETYEQYF. Full variable domain (missing parts from reference TRBV11-2 and TRBJ2-7): EAGVAQSPRYKIIEKRQSVAFWCNPISGHATLYWYQQILGQGPKLLIQFQNNGVVDDSQLPKDRFSAERLKGVDSTLKIQPAKLEDSAVYLCASSLGAGETYEQYFGPGTRLTVT.

This clonotype turned up a few times. V gene TRBV12-3 or TRBV12-4 combines with J gene TRBJ2-3, with 9 bases that match TRBD2. The junction had 4 bases not matched to a gene; V was cut back by 5 bases and J by 1 base. The CDR3 has 15 residues. CDR3 nucleotides: TGTGCCAGCAGTCTTAGCGGGAGAGGCACAGATACGCAGTATTTT. Translation: CASSLSGRGTDTQYF.

The chain joins TRBV20-1 to TRBJ2-7, with TRBD1 identical over 9 bases. Looked up from germline, CDR1 is DFQATT and CDR2 is SNEGSKA (reference sequence). The J segment lost 3 bases and the V segment lost 1 base, leaving 4 bases of the junction unmatched. There are 14 residues in the CDR3. The CDR3 here is CSARGTGELYEQYF. The CDR3 DNA follows: TGCAGTGCTAGAGGGACAGGGGAACTCTACGAGCAGTACTTC.

This chain links TRBV10-2 with TRBJ2-4; the D gene is possibly TRBD2 (5 bases). Trimming left V 4 bases short and J 6 bases short, with 16 bases between. The germline V gene has CDR1 WSHSY and CDR2 SAAADI. The CDR3 runs to 15 residues. CDR3 protein: CASSVARGLVNIQYF. DNA of the CDR3: TGCGCCAGCAGTGTGGCTAGAGGGTTGGTAAACATTCAGTACTTC.

This clonotype has ten or more counts. The CDR3 nucleotides read TGTGCCAGCAGTCAGGGTACTATAGAGACCTTC. Amino acids: CASSQGTIETF. The rearrangement links TRBV6-1 to TRBJ1-2; possible D gene TRBD1, 5 bases. This CDR3 has 11 amino acids. The germline gives CDR1 MNHNS, CDR2 SASEGT. The ends were cut back, 5 bases at V and 14 bases at J, with 15 bases in the middle.

This clonotype was detected ten times or more. This sequence joins TRBV7-2 and TRBJ2-7; D call uncertain. Trimming removed 5 bases at V and 5 bases at J, with 16 bases between. The germline gives CDR1 SGHTA, CDR2 FQGNSA. This CDR3 has 14 residues. The CDR3 DNA follows: TGTGCCAGCAGCCTATCTTCGGCCAGGAACGAGCAGTACTTC. It is translated as CASSLSSARNEQYF.

This clonotype was seen ten or more times. The chain couples TRBV6-1 to TRBJ1-4, with 8 bases that match TRBD1. V was clipped by 6 bases and J by 8 bases; unmatched bases: 5. This CDR3 has 13 residues. Germline V CDR1 and CDR2: MNHNS, SASEGT. CDR3 DNA: TGTGCCAGCAGGATACAGGGGGGAGAAAAACTGTTTTTT. The encoded protein is CASRIQGGEKLFF.

The gene calls are TRBV4-1 and TRBJ2-2, with 7 bases matching TRBD2. The CDR3 is 15 amino acids. Germline lookup yields CDR1 MGHRA and CDR2 YSYEKL. V shed 5 bases, J shed 6 bases, and the junction held 9 bases outside the gene matches. CDR3 amino acids: CASSFSRGDSGELFF. The CDR3 DNA reads TGCGCCAGCAGCTTCTCACGGGGGGATTCCGGGGAGCTGTTTTTT.

For this clonotype: A much larger clone sits a single nucleotide away, making a read error possible. This chain links TRBV6-2 or TRBV6-3 with TRBJ1-5; 7 nucleotides agree with TRBD1. The germline gives CDR1 MNHEY, CDR2 SVGEGT. With 5 bases clipped from V and 6 bases from J, the junction kept 10 bases outside the gene matches. CDR3 length: 15 residues. The CDR3 protein is CASSDTGDDGQPQHF. Here the CDR3 DNA reads TGTGCCAGCAGTGACACAGGGGACGATGGTCAGCCCCAGCATTTT.

The rearrangement joins TRBV3-1 to TRBJ1-2, with D tentatively TRBD1 (6 bases). V lost 3 bases and J 3 bases, leaving 14 bases between the germline ends. CDR1 is LGHDT and CDR2 is YNNKEL in the germline V gene (reference sequence). The CDR3 is made up of 15 amino acids. The CDR3 region is CASSHRDKEYYGYTF. The CDR3 DNA follows: TGTGCCAGCAGCCATCGGGACAAGGAATACTATGGCTACACCTTC.